This T cell receptor (beta chain) came from a study of metastatic and nonmetastatic thyroid tumors. Study overall: Peripheral blood and tumor or nodule samples from malignant and benign thyroid patients were compared. Study observations and caveats: As reported, TCR beta diversity in blood and tumor was significantly higher in malignant thyroid tumors than in benign nodules.

Nobody among the patients had been given any treatment before thyroid surgery. How the authors handled the data: Variation in CDR3 across clinicopathological groups served as the basis for constructing a distant-metastasis classifier in papillary thyroid cancer. TCRdb re-called clones from the PCR reads using MiXCR. It is TCRdb's table, rather than the study itself, that gives the V and J calls and clone size. In the table there are some 31,000 clones, around 7.4% of which are singletons. Ten or more counts support this clone. The antigen remains undetermined. In germline, CDR1 is SGDLS, CDR2 YYNGEE. This CDR3 spans 15 amino acids. The trim removed 4 bases at V and 2 bases at J, leaving 2 bases unmatched.

The source is a female donor with papillary thyroid cancer or a benign thyroid nodule (not recorded which). Some clones in this sample may be carry-over from other donors' samples. Sequencing was performed on blood. The chain is built from TRBV9 and TRBJ2-3; TRBD2 aligns across 12 bases. CDR3 residues: CASSPSGGDTDTQYF. In nucleotides, the CDR3 is TGTGCCAGCAGCCCTAGCGGGGGGGACACAGATACGCAGTATTTT.